The text below deals with one TCR beta chain. The data were taken from a study of cytomegalovirus exposure and HLA in healthy donors. The PCR was carried out with 60 Vbeta primers and 13 Jbeta primers. Profiled with immunoSEQ multiplex PCR; TCRdb holds only in-frame clones, not every one. The sample includes about 130,000 clones, approximately 81% of them seen just once. V was clipped by 4 bases and J by 2 bases; unmatched bases: 6. Germline CDR1 SGDLS, CDR2 YYNGEE. The CDR3 contains 14 residues. V and J are TRBV9 and TRBJ2-7; 7 nucleotides agree with TRBD1. The sequencing input was PBMCs. This TCR derives from a man between 18 and 29 years old in good health and CMV-seronegative. The CDR3 loop reads CASSSRQGTYEQYF. CDR3 bases: TGTGCCAGCAGCTCCCGACAGGGTACCTACGAGCAGTACTTC.